This T cell receptor (beta chain) emerged from a study of T-cell memory formation after mild COVID-19. TCRdb reanalysed the 5' RACE reads using MiXCR and keeps one entry per CDR3 protein. The repertoire holds about 560,000 distinct CDR3 sequences, with around 15% as singletons. This clonotype was seen more than once but under ten times. The sequence was obtained from an adult woman who had mild COVID-19 (a few samples of this study predate the infection). Cell type and time point are not known. Input material: PBMCs or a T cell subset sorted from them (not recorded which).

The CDR3 loop reads CSATVRVDTEAFF. The CDR3 DNA reads TGCAGTGCTACCGTCAGGGTGGACACTGAAGCTTTCTTT. This chain connects TRBV20-1 to TRBJ1-1; tentatively, D is TRBD1 (5 bases). This CDR3 region has 13 residues. The germline V gene has CDR1 DFQATT and CDR2 SNEGSKA (reference sequence). Trimming stripped 4 bases from V and 3 bases from J, with 12 bases between.